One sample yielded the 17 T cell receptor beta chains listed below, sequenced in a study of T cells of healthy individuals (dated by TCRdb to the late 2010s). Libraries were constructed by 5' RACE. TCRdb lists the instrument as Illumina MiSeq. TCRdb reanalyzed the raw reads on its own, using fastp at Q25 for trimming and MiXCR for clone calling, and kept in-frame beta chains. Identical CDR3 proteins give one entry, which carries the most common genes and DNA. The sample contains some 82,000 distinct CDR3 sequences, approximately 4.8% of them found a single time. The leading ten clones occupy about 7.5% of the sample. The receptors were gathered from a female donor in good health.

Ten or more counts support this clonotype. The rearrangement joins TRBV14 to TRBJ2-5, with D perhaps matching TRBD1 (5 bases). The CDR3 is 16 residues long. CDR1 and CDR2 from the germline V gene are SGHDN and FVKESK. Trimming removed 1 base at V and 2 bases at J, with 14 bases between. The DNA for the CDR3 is TGTGCCAGCAGCCAAGGCTTGCGACAGCATCAAGAGACCCAGTACTTC. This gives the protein CASSQGLRQHQETQYF.

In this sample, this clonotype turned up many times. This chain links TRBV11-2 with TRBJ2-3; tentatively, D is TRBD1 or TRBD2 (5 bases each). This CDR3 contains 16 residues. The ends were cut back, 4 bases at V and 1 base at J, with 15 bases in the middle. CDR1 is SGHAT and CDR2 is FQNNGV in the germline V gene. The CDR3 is CASSSTWDGRTDTQYF. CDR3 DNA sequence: TGTGCCAGCAGCTCAACCTGGGACGGACGCACAGATACGCAGTATTTT. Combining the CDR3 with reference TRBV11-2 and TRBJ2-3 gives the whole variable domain EAGVAQSPRYKIIEKRQSVAFWCNPISGHATLYWYQQILGQGPKLLIQFQNNGVVDDSQLPKDRFSAERLKGVDSTLKIQPAKLEDSAVYLCASSSTWDGRTDTQYFGPGTRLTVL.

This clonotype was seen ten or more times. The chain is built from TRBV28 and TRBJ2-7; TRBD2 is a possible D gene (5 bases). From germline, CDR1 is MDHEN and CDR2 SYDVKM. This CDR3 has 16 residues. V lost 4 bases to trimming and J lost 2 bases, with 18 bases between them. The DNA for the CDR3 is TGTGCCAGCAGTTCGGCTAGCTCACAGCCAACCTACGAGCAGTACTTC. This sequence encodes CASSSASSQPTYEQYF.

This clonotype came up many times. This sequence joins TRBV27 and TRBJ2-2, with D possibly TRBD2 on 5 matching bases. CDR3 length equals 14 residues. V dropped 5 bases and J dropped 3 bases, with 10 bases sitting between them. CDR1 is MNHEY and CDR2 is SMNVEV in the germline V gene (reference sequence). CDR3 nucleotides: TGTGCCAGCAGTGAGGGATGGGACACCGGGGAGCTGTTTTTT. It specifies CASSEGWDTGELFF.

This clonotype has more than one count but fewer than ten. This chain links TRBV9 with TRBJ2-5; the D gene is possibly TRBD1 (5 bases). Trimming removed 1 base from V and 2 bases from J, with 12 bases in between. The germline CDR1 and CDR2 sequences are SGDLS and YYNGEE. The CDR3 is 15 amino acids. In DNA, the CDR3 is TGTGCCAGCAGCGTAATAGCAGGGTCACAAGAGACCCAGTACTTC. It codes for CASSVIAGSQETQYF.

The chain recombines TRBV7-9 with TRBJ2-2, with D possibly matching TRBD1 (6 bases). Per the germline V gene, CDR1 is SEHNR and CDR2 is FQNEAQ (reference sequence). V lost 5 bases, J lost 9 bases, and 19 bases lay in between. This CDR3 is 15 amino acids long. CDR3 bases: TGTGCCAGCAGCCCCGCGGAACAGGGCCAGAGGGAGCTGTTTTTT. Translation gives CASSPAEQGQRELFF. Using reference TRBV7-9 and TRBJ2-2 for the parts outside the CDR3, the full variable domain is DTGVSQNPRHKITKRGQNVTFRCDPISEHNRLYWYRQTLGQGPEFLTYFQNEAQLEKSRLLSDRFSAERPKGSFSTLEIQRTEQGDSAMYLCASSPAEQGQRELFFGEGSRLTVL.

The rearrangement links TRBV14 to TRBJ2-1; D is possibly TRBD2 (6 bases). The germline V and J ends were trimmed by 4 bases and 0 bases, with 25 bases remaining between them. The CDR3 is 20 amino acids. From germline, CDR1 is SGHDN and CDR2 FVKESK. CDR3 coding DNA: TGTGCCAGCAGCCCGAGGGTCCCTCCGCGGGACTCAAGCTCCTACAATGAGCAGTTCTTC. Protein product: CASSPRVPPRDSSSYNEQFF.

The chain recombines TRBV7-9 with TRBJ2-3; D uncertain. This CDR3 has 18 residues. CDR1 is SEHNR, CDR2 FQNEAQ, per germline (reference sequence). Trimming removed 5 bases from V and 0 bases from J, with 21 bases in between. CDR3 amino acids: CASSLGLLRGPSTDTQYF. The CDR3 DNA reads TGTGCCAGCAGCCTTGGCTTACTTCGCGGTCCTAGCACAGATACGCAGTATTTT. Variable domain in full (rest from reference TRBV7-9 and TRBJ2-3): DTGVSQNPRHKITKRGQNVTFRCDPISEHNRLYWYRQTLGQGPEFLTYFQNEAQLEKSRLLSDRFSAERPKGSFSTLEIQRTEQGDSAMYLCASSLGLLRGPSTDTQYFGPGTRLTVL.

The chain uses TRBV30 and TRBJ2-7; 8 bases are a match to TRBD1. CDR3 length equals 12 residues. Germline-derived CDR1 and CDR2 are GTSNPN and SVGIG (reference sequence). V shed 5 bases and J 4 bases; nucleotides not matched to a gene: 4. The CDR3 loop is CAWDRTGYEQYF. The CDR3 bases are TGTGCCTGGGACCGGACAGGGTACGAGCAGTACTTC.

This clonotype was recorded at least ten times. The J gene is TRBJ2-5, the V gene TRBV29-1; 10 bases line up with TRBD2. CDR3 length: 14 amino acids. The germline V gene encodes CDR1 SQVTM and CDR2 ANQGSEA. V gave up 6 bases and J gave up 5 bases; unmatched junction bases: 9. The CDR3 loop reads CSVAPLAGRETQYF. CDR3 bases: TGCAGCGTAGCCCCACTAGCGGGAAGGGAGACCCAGTACTTC.

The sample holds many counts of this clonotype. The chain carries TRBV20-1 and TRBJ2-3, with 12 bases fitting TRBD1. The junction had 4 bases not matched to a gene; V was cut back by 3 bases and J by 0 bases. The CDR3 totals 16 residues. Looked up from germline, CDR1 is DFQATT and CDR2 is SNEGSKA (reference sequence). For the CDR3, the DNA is TGCAGTGCTAGGTGGGGACAGGGGGCTAGCACAGATACGCAGTATTTT. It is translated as CSARWGQGASTDTQYF.

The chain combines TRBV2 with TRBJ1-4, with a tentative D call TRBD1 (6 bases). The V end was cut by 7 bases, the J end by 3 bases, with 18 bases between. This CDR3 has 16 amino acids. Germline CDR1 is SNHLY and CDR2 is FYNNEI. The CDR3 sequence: CASKVDSSTANEKLFF. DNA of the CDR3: TGTGCCAGCAAGGTGGACAGTAGCACTGCTAATGAAAAACTGTTTTTT.

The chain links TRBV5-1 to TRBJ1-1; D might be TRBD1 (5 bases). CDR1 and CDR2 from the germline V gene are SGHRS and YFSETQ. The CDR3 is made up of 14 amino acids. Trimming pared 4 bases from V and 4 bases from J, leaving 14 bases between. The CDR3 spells CASSPSGGSTEAFF. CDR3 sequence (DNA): TGCGCCAGCAGCCCGTCGGGGGGAAGCACTGAAGCTTTCTTT.

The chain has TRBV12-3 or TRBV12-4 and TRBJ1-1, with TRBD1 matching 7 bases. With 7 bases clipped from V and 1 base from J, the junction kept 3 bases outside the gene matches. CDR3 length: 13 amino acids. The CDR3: CASTWTGNTEAFF. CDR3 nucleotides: TGTGCCAGCACTTGGACAGGGAACACTGAAGCTTTCTTT.

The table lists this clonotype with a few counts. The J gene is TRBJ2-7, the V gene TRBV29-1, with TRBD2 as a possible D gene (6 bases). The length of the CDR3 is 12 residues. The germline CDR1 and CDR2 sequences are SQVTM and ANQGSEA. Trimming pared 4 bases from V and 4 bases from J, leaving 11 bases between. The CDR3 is CSVGIGGYEQYF. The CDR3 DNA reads TGCAGCGTTGGCATCGGGGGATACGAGCAGTACTTC.

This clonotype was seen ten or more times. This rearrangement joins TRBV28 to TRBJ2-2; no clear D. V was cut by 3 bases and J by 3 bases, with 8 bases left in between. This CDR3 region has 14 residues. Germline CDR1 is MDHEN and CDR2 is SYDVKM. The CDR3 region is CASSFKGHTGELFF. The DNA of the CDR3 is TGTGCCAGCAGTTTCAAGGGTCACACCGGGGAGCTGTTTTTT.

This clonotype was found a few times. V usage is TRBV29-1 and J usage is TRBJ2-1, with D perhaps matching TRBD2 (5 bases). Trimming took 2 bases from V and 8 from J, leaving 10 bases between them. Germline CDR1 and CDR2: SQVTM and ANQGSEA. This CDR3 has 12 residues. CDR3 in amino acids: CSVERGNDEQFF. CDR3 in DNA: TGCAGCGTTGAACGGGGAAACGATGAGCAGTTCTTC.